The 27 T cell receptor beta chains presented below share a single source sample, sequenced in a study of brain T cells in children with intractable seizures. Assay: immunoSEQ multiplex PCR; the TCRdb copy retains only in-frame clones and omits some. The table includes approximately 110,000 clones, approximately 94% detected once. The sequencing used peripheral blood, collected at surgery. These receptors were collected from a boy under two years old with hemimegalencephaly and intractable seizures.

The chain uses TRBV5-4 and TRBJ2-3; 7 nucleotides agree with TRBD1. With V trimmed by 4 bases and J by 1 base, 3 bases remained unmatched. The CDR3 is 14 amino acids. Looked up from germline, CDR1 is SGHNT and CDR2 is YYREEE (reference sequence). CDR3 sequence reads: CASSRDRGTDTQYF. CDR3 nucleotides: TGTGCCAGCAGCCGGGACAGAGGCACAGATACGCAGTATTTT.

Here the CDR3 reads CAISEATPGTQETQYF. CDR3 coding DNA: TGTGCCATCAGTGAGGCAACCCCCGGGACCCAAGAGACCCAGTACTTC. The V gene is TRBV10-3, the J gene TRBJ2-5; D tentatively fits TRBD1 or TRBD2 (5 bases each). The CDR3 has 16 residues. Trimming took off 2 bases at V and 1 base at J, with 14 bases between the two ends. Germline V gene lookup returns CDR1 ENHRY and CDR2 SYGVKD.

The gene calls are TRBV27 and TRBJ1-1; D is unresolved. Trimming cost V 5 bases and J 11 bases, with 15 bases left between them. The CDR3 has 12 residues. Germline V gene lookup returns CDR1 MNHEY and CDR2 SMNVEV (reference sequence). Here the CDR3 DNA reads TGTGCCAGCAGTCGCCTCACCCACGGGGCTTTCTTT. It encodes CASSRLTHGAFF.

The gene calls are TRBV6-6 and TRBJ2-7; TRBD2 matches at 9 bases. The CDR3 extends over 13 amino acids. Germline assignment: CDR1 MNHNY and CDR2 SVGAGI (reference sequence). The junction had 5 bases not matched to a gene; V was cut back by 6 bases and J by 5 bases. DNA of the CDR3: TGTGCCAGCAGCCGACTAGCGGTTAACGAGCAGTACTTC. Translation: CASSRLAVNEQYF.

The chain is built from TRBV7-9 and TRBJ1-5; 9 bases align to TRBD1. Germline loops: CDR1 SEHNR, CDR2 FQNEAQ (reference sequence). Trimming at V came to 6 bases and at J to 3 bases, leaving 6 bases not matched to a gene. The CDR3 covers 15 residues. CDR3 bases: TGTGCCAGCAGTCGGGGACAGGGCACCAATCAGCCCCAGCATTTT. This sequence encodes CASSRGQGTNQPQHF.

As regards this clone: Other nucleotide sequences from this sample produce the same CDR3. The J gene is TRBJ1-5, the V gene TRBV28; D ambiguous. CDR3 length: 14 residues. CDR1 is MDHEN and CDR2 is SYDVKM in the germline V gene. V was shortened by 6 bases and J by 3 bases, with 12 bases between the two germline ends. CDR3 nucleotides: TGTGCCAGCAGCTTGCTAGGGTCCAATCAGCCCCAGCATTTT. This sequence encodes CASSLLGSNQPQHF.

The chain carries TRBV7-9 and TRBJ2-7, with D possibly TRBD1 on 7 matching bases. The CDR3 is made up of 13 amino acids. V dropped 4 bases and J dropped 6 bases, with 13 bases sitting between them. CDR1 is SEHNR and CDR2 is FQNEAQ in the germline V gene (reference sequence). The CDR3 loop is CASSSPGGSEQYF. CDR3 DNA sequence: TGTGCCAGCAGCTCGCCAGGGGGGAGCGAGCAGTACTTC.

In the case of this clone: One end of the junction does not line up with germline, which may come from a read error. Additional DNA sequences in this sample encode the identical CDR3. V gene TRBV10-2 combines with J gene TRBJ2-7, with TRBD2 matching over 11 bases. Germline CDR1 WSHSY, CDR2 SAAADI. This CDR3 region has 13 residues. CDR3 DNA: TGTGCCAGCAGTAGCGGGAGGGACTACGAGCAGTACTTC. Amino acids: CASSSGRDYEQYF.

The CDR3 loop reads CATRGREGRTGELFF. The CDR3 DNA is TGTGCCACCCGGGGGCGGGAGGGCCGCACCGGGGAGCTGTTTTTT. The chain employs TRBV27 and TRBJ2-2, with TRBD2 identical over 9 bases. Germline V gene lookup returns CDR1 MNHEY and CDR2 SMNVEV (reference sequence). This CDR3 comprises 15 residues. The V and J ends lost 10 bases and 4 bases, in that order; junction bases with no gene match: 10.

The rearrangement joins TRBV5-6 to TRBJ2-7; D not certain. There are 15 residues in the CDR3. Germline CDR1 SGHDT, CDR2 YYEEEE. Trimming pared 1 base from V and 3 bases from J, leaving 14 bases between. CDR3 residues: CASSLSGQVYYEQYF. The CDR3, as DNA: TGTGCCAGCAGCTTGAGTGGCCAGGTCTACTACGAGCAGTACTTC.

This chain uses TRBV5-1 with TRBJ1-4; perhaps TRBD1 as D (5 bases). This CDR3 region has 14 residues. Germline lookup yields CDR1 SGHRS and CDR2 YFSETQ. The ends were cut back, 2 bases at V and 8 bases at J, with 13 bases in the middle. Here the CDR3 DNA reads TGCGCCAGCAGCTTTCAGGGACTCAAAGAAAAACTGTTTTTT. This translates into CASSFQGLKEKLFF.

The V and J genes are TRBV13 and TRBJ2-2, with D possibly called TRBD1 or TRBD2 (5 bases each). The length of the CDR3 is 13 residues. V lost 6 bases and J 5 bases, leaving 10 bases between the germline ends. Germline V gene data show CDR1 as PRHDT and CDR2 as FYEKMQ (reference sequence). CDR3 DNA: TGTGCCAGCAGGTTGGGGGAGACCGGGGAGCTGTTTTTT. Its translation is CASRLGETGELFF.

The rearrangement joins TRBV12-2 to TRBJ2-5; the D call TRBD2 from the table was never checked on the DNA. TRBV12-2 is shown as a pseudogene. The CDR3 is 12 residues long. The CDR3 bases are TGTGCAAGTCGCCCCCCTCCAGAGACCCAGTACTTC. As protein: CASRPPPETQYF.

The V call is TRBV5-6, the J call TRBJ2-1, with TRBD2 matching over 8 bases. Trimming removed 4 bases from V and 4 bases from J; junction bases left unmatched: 10. Per the germline V gene, CDR1 is SGHDT and CDR2 is YYEEEE. The CDR3 sequence is 16 residues long. The CDR3 bases are TGTGCCAGCAGCCCACCGGGCGGGAGGAATTACAATGAGCAGTTCTTC. It yields the protein CASSPPGGRNYNEQFF.

The gene calls are TRBV3-1 (or the pseudogene TRBV3-2) and TRBJ2-7, with D perhaps matching TRBD1 (8 bases). CDR1 and CDR2 from the germline V gene are LGHDT and YNNKEL (reference sequence). This CDR3 region has 14 residues. V dropped 8 bases and J dropped 4 bases, with 18 bases sitting between them. The CDR3 DNA follows: TGTGCCAGCTCCTACGGACAGGGACTATACGAGCAGTACTTC. Translating gives CASSYGQGLYEQYF.

CDR3 protein: CASRGTGESYGYTF. In nucleotides, the CDR3 is TGTGCCAGCAGGGGAACGGGGGAGTCCTATGGCTACACCTTC. This sequence joins TRBV6-5 and TRBJ1-2; D perhaps matches TRBD1 (5 bases). V dropped 6 bases and J dropped 4 bases, with 15 bases sitting between them. Looked up from germline, CDR1 is MNHEY and CDR2 is SVGAGI. The CDR3 is made up of 14 amino acids.

V and J are TRBV24-1 and TRBJ2-1, with D perhaps matching TRBD1 or TRBD2 (5 bases each). V was pared by 4 bases and J by 0 bases, with 12 bases between. The CDR3 has 16 amino acids. Germline-derived CDR1 and CDR2 are KGHDR and SFDVKD. CDR3 DNA sequence: TGTGCCACCAGTGACAGGGTCGCGGGCTCCTACAATGAGCAGTTCTTC. Translating it yields CATSDRVAGSYNEQFF.

This CDR3 is CASIGTTNEKLFF. The CDR3 DNA reads TGTGCCAGCATAGGGACAACTAATGAAAAACTGTTTTTT. The rearrangement joins TRBV2 to TRBJ1-4, with no clear D. Trimming left V 7 bases short and J 0 bases short, with 6 bases between. The germline CDR1 and CDR2 sequences are SNHLY and FYNNEI. This CDR3 has 13 amino acids.

This sequence joins TRBV7-2 and TRBJ2-2; TRBD2 matches at 7 bases. The germline CDR1 and CDR2 sequences are SGHTA and FQGNSA. The CDR3 is made up of 16 amino acids. V shed 7 bases, J shed 4 bases, and the junction held 12 bases outside the gene matches. The CDR3 here is CASTLWEGLPTGELFF. In nucleotides, the CDR3 is TGTGCCAGCACCCTTTGGGAGGGCCTTCCCACCGGGGAGCTGTTTTTT.

The chain carries TRBV2 and TRBJ1-4, with D tentatively TRBD1 (5 bases). The CDR3 spans 15 residues. Deletions cut 5 bases from V and 5 bases from J, with 15 bases between. CDR1 SNHLY and CDR2 FYNNEI come from the germline V gene. Here the CDR3 reads CASSSGTGKNEKLFF. CDR3 DNA: TGTGCCAGCAGTTCCGGGACGGGAAAAAATGAAAAACTGTTTTTT. The whole variable domain, remainder taken from reference TRBV2 and TRBJ1-4, is EPEVTQTPSHQVTQMGQEVILRCVPISNHLYFYWYRQILGQKVEFLVSFYNNEISEKSEIFDDQFSVERPDGSNFTLKIRSTKLEDSAMYFCASSSGTGKNEKLFFGSGTQLSVL.

The gene calls are TRBV2 and TRBJ2-6; tentative D call: TRBD2 (5 bases). Germline loops: CDR1 SNHLY, CDR2 FYNNEI. The CDR3 is 15 amino acids. Trimming removed 4 bases at V and 2 bases at J, with 9 bases between. The CDR3 here is CASSGEITGANVLTF. Here the CDR3 DNA reads TGTGCCAGCAGTGGGGAGATCACTGGGGCCAACGTCCTGACTTTC. Full variable domain (missing parts from reference TRBV2 and TRBJ2-6): EPEVTQTPSHQVTQMGQEVILRCVPISNHLYFYWYRQILGQKVEFLVSFYNNEISEKSEIFDDQFSVERPDGSNFTLKIRSTKLEDSAMYFCASSGEITGANVLTFGAGSRLTVL.

V is TRBV6-1 and J is TRBJ2-7; weak D call: TRBD2 (6 bases). CDR1 and CDR2 from the germline V gene are MNHNS and SASEGT. Trimming shortened V by 3 bases and J by 5 bases, and 17 bases separated the two germline ends. This CDR3 spans 15 amino acids. The CDR3 DNA sequence: TGTGCCAGCAGTGATAGCGGTTCGGAGCTCCACGAGCAGTACTTC. Its protein is CASSDSGSELHEQYF.

This clone was recorded only once. The chain recombines TRBV27 with TRBJ1-2, with D hard to call. The germline V and J ends were trimmed by 10 bases and 0 bases, with 18 bases remaining between them. The CDR3 length is 15 residues. From germline, CDR1 is MNHEY and CDR2 SMNVEV (reference sequence). The CDR3 sequence: CAKICPIPANYGYTF. CDR3 nucleotides: TGTGCCAAAATCTGCCCCATCCCAGCTAACTATGGCTACACCTTC.

The genes are TRBV2 and TRBJ2-7; 9 nucleotides agree with TRBD2. Trimming cost V 8 bases and J 5 bases; bases outside gene matches: 7. The CDR3 totals 13 residues. Germline loops: CDR1 SNHLY, CDR2 FYNNEI. DNA for the CDR3: TGTGCCAGCGGTTGGACTAGCGTACACGAGCAGTACTTC. Amino acids: CASGWTSVHEQYF.

DNA for the CDR3: TGTGCCAGCAGCCTGGGACTAGCGGGAGTGAATACGCAGTATTTT. The encoded protein is CASSLGLAGVNTQYF. V and J are TRBV5-5 and TRBJ2-3; 14 positions agree with TRBD2. Trimming removed 4 bases from V and 7 bases from J; junction bases left unmatched: 5. Looked up from germline, CDR1 is SGHKS and CDR2 is YYEKEE (reference sequence). The CDR3 totals 15 residues. Full variable domain (rest looked up from reference TRBV5-5 and TRBJ2-3): DAGVTQSPTHLIKTRGQQVTLRCSPISGHKSVSWYQQVLGQGPQFIFQYYEKEERGRGNFPDRFSARQFPNYSSELNVNALLLGDSALYLCASSLGLAGVNTQYFGPGTRLTVL.

The chain carries TRBV12-3 or TRBV12-4 and TRBJ2-4; D not certain. This CDR3 comprises 12 residues. V dropped 0 bases and J dropped 3 bases, with 0 bases sitting between them. The CDR3 DNA follows: TGTGCCAGCAGTTTAGCCAAAAACATTCAGTACTTC. Translated: CASSLAKNIQYF.

This chain uses TRBV10-1 with TRBJ2-1; TRBD2 aligns across 8 bases. The length of the CDR3 is 12 residues. Germline V gives CDR1 WNHNN, CDR2 SYGVQD (reference sequence). V was pared by 2 bases and J by 15 bases, with 6 bases of the junction left unmatched. DNA of the CDR3: TGCGCCAGCAGTGAGACCGGGACTAGTATGTTCTTC. Translation: CASSETGTSMFF.